This T cell receptor (beta chain) was obtained from a study of blood T cell repertoires in COVID-19. From germline, CDR1 is MNHEY and CDR2 SVGAGI. V was pared by 6 bases and J by 3 bases, with 11 bases between. This CDR3 is 13 amino acids long. Repertoires were generated with immunoSEQ multiplex PCR, while TCRdb's copy carries only in-frame clones and drops some. The data show some 460,000 clones, with roughly 90% seen just once and 0.65% to 0.9% held by the top ten. Donors of Cohort 3 who recovered were those that had two negative PCRs, clearance, or symptom resolution. V and J are TRBV6-5 and TRBJ1-1; D unresolved. The sample consisted of PBMCs or T cells enriched from blood (not recorded which). The clonotype was recovered from a woman aged 18-30 years who had recovered from COVID-19. CDR3 amino acids: CASRRGSDTEAFF. DNA for the CDR3: TGTGCCAGCAGACGGGGTTCGGACACTGAAGCTTTCTTT.